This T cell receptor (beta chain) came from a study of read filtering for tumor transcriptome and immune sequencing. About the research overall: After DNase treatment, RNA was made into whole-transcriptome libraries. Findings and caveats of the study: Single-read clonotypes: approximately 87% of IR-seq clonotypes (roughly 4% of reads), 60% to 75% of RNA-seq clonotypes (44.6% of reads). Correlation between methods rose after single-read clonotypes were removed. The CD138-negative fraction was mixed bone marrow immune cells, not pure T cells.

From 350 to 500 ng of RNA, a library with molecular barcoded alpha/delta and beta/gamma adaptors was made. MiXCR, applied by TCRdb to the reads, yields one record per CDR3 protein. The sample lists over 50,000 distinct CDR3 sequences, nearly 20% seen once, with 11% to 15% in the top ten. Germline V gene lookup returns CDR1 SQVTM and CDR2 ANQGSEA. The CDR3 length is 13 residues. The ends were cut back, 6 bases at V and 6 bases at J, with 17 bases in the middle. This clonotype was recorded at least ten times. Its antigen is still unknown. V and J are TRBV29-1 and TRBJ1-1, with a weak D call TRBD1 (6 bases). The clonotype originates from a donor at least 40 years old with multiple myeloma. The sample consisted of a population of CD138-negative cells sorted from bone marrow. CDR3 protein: CSVGTQGLAEAFF. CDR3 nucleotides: TGCAGCGTCGGGACACAGGGCTTGGCTGAAGCTTTCTTT. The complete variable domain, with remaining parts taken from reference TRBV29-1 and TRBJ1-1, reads SAVISQKPSRDICQRGTSLTIQCQVDSQVTMMFWYRQQPGQSLTLIATANQGSEATYESGFVIDKFPISRPNLTFSTLTVSNMSPEDSSIYLCSVGTQGLAEAFFGQGTRLTVV.